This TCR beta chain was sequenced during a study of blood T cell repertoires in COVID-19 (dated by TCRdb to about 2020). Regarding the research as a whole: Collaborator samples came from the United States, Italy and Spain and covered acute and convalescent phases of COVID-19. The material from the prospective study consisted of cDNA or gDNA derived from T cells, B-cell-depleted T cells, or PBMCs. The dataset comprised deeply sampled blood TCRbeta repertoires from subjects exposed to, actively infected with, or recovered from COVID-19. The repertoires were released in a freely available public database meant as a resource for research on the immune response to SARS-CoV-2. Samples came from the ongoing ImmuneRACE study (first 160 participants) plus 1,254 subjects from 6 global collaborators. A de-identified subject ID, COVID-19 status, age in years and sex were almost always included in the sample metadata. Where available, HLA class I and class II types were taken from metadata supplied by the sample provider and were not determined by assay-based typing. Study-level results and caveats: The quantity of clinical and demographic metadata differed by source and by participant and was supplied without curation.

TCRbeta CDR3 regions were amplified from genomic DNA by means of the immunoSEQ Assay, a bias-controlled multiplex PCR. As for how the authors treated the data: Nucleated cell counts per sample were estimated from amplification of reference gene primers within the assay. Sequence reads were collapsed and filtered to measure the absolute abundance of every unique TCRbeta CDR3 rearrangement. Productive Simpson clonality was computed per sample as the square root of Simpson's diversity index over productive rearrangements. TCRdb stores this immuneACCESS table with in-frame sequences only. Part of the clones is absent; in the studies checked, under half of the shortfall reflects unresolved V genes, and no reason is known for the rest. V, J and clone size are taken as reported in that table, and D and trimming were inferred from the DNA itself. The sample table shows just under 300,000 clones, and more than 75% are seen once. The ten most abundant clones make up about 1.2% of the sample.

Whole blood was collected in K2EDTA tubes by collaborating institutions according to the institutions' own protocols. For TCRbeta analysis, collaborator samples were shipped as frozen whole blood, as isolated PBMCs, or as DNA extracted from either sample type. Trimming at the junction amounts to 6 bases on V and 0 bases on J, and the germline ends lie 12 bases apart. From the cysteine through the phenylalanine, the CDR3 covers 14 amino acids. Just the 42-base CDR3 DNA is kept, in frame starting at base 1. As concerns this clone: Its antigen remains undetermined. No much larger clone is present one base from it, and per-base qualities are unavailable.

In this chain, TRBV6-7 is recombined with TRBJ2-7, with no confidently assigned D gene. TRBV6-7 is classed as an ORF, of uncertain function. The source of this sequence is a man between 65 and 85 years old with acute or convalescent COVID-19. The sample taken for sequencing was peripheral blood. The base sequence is TGTGCCAGCAGCCCAAGTTCTACCTCCTACGAGCAGTACTTC. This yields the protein CASSPSSTSYEQYF.